One sample yielded the 8 T cell receptor beta chains listed below, sequenced in a study of blood T cells in healthy people across ages. Primed by a sample-barcoded 5' primer and a J-beta primer mix, a second PCR proceeded for about 6 to 11 cycles. MiXCR was run by TCRdb on the 5' RACE reads, yielding one entry per CDR3 protein. The table has 1.5 million to 2 million distinct CDR3 sequences, roughly 28% seen once. Sequenced input: blood. The receptors were sampled from a woman aged 25 to 39 in good health.

This clonotype was observed a few times. This rearrangement joins TRBV4-1 to TRBJ2-1; 10 nucleotides match TRBD2. The germline gives CDR1 MGHRA, CDR2 YSYEKL. V trimming: 4 bases; J trimming: 5 bases; junction bases outside the gene matches: 11. The CDR3 is 17 residues long. The CDR3 DNA follows: TGCGCCAGCAGCCCCTCAGGGCGGACTAGCGGTCACAATGAGCAGTTCTTC. Protein product: CASSPSGRTSGHNEQFF.

There are a few counts of this clonotype. V is TRBV18 and J is TRBJ1-6, with D unclear. V shed 4 bases and J shed 10 bases, with 8 bases lying between them. From germline, CDR1 is KGHSH and CDR2 LQKENI. The CDR3 covers 12 residues. CDR3 amino acids: CASSQSDSPLHF. CDR3 sequence (DNA): TGTGCCAGCTCACAGTCGGACTCACCCCTCCACTTT.

This clonotype was observed many times. The genes are TRBV19 and TRBJ2-7, with 8 nucleotides matching TRBD2. V dropped 4 bases and J dropped 3; count of bases not matched to a gene: 5. CDR3 length equals 14 residues. From germline, CDR1 is LNHDA and CDR2 SQIVND (reference sequence). DNA for the CDR3: TGTGCCAGTAGTACCACTAGCGGCAACTACGAGCAGTACTTC. Its translation is CASSTTSGNYEQYF.

To note about this clonotype: One base away lies a much larger clone, so this may be a sequencing read error. The V and J genes are TRBV6-5 and TRBJ2-6, with D maybe TRBD1 (6 bases). This CDR3 is built from 16 residues. In germline, CDR1 is MNHEY, CDR2 SVGAGI. CDR3 loop: CASRGHVLSEANVLTF. The CDR3 coding sequence is TGTGCCAGCAGGGGACACGTACTCTCTGAGGCCAACGTCCTGACTTTC.

Comments on this clonotype: A read error may be the cause here, since a much bigger clone is one base away. The chain joins TRBV29-1 to TRBJ2-6, with D perhaps given as TRBD1 or TRBD2 (5 bases each). The germline CDR1 and CDR2 sequences are SQVTM and ANQGSEA. The CDR3 extends over 12 amino acids. CDR3 sequence reads: CSASAGADVLTF. CDR3 bases: TGCAGCGCCTCCGCCGGGGCCGACGTCCTGACTTTC.

This clonotype was counted a few times. DNA for the CDR3: TGCGCCAGCAGCACCGGGACAGGGGTTTCACCCCTCCACTTT. It codes for CASSTGTGVSPLHF. The rearrangement uses TRBV5-1 and TRBJ1-6; 10 positions match TRBD1. Germline values: CDR1 SGHRS, CDR2 YFSETQ. Trimming at V came to 4 bases and at J to 9 bases, leaving 4 bases not matched to a gene. CDR3 size: 14 residues.

V is TRBV20-1 and J is TRBJ2-1; either TRBD1 or TRBD2 may fit D (5 bases each). The V and J ends lost 4 bases and 9 bases respectively, with 22 bases between them. This CDR3 region has 15 residues. Per germline, CDR1 DFQATT and CDR2 SNEGSKA (reference sequence). The CDR3 reads CSATVRDGGYGEQFF. The CDR3 DNA sequence: TGCAGTGCTACGGTCCGGGACGGAGGTTACGGTGAGCAGTTCTTC.

Concerning this clonotype: A read error is possible here, since a much larger clone lies one base away. This chain uses TRBV9 with TRBJ2-4; TRBD2 is a possible D gene (7 bases). Trimming pared 1 base from V and 13 bases from J, leaving 24 bases between. From germline, CDR1 is SGDLS and CDR2 YYNGEE. The CDR3 spans 16 residues. CDR3 DNA: TGTGCCAGCAGCGTAAGGGGGGGGCTAGCGAACTCCCGGCAGTACTTC. Protein: CASSVRGGLANSRQYF. The whole variable domain, filled in from reference TRBV9 and TRBJ2-4, reads DSGVTQTPKHLITATGQRVTLRCSPRSGDLSVYWYQQSLDQGLQFLIQYYNGEERAKGNILERFSAQQFPDLHSELNLSSLELGDSALYFCASSVRGGLANSRQYFGAGTRLSVL.